These 23 T cell receptor beta chains share one sample of origin, sequenced in a study of blood T cell repertoires in COVID-19. The method was immunoSEQ multiplex PCR; TCRdb's version includes in-frame clones alone and lacks a portion of them. Of more than 85,000 clones listed, about 83% were seen once; the top ten hold 9.5% to 10%. The sequenced material came from peripheral blood. These TCRs come from a man aged 35 to 55 with active or convalescent COVID-19.

V usage is TRBV19 and J usage is TRBJ1-2; TRBD1 matches 8 bases. This CDR3 is built from 14 residues. Germline V lookup: CDR1 LNHDA, CDR2 SQIVND (reference sequence). The ends lost 5 bases at V and 5 bases at J; junction bases unmatched: 7. The CDR3 protein is CASSGDRGWYGYTF. The CDR3 bases are TGTGCCAGTAGTGGAGACAGGGGTTGGTATGGCTACACCTTC.

The chain couples TRBV7-2 to TRBJ2-3; no clear D gene. V lost 5 bases and J lost 6, with 12 bases in between. Germline loops: CDR1 SGHTA, CDR2 FQGNSA. The CDR3 extends over 13 amino acids. Written as DNA, the CDR3 is TGTGCCAGCAGCGGAAGCTTCGGGGATACGCAGTATTTT. This translates into CASSGSFGDTQYF.

The V call is TRBV6-4, the J call TRBJ2-3; 11 positions agree with TRBD1. Germline V CDR1 and CDR2: MRHNA, SNTAGT. The CDR3 sequence is 15 residues long. V was pared by 4 bases and J by 2 bases, with 2 bases of the junction left unmatched. CDR3 amino acids: CASSAGQGATDTQYF. The DNA for the CDR3 is TGTGCCAGCAGTGCCGGACAGGGGGCCACAGATACGCAGTATTTT.

In DNA, the CDR3 is TGTGCCAGCAGCGCACAGCTACTCTCTGGAAACACCATATATTTT. Its protein product is CASSAQLLSGNTIYF. This chain joins TRBV14 and TRBJ1-3; no definite D call. This CDR3 is built from 15 residues. V lost 5 bases and J 0 bases, leaving 11 bases between the germline ends. Germline V gene lookup returns CDR1 SGHDN and CDR2 FVKESK.

This chain links TRBV4-1 with TRBJ1-6; D gene uncertain. The V end lost 3 bases, the J end lost 7 bases, and 19 bases lay between the germline ends. The CDR3 covers 17 residues. Germline CDR1 reads MGHRA; CDR2 reads YSYEKL. CDR3 sequence (DNA): TGCGCCAGCAGCCAGTTAGGAACCGGGGAAATAAATTCACCCCTCCACTTT. The encoded protein is CASSQLGTGEINSPLHF.

The chain links TRBV10-2 to TRBJ2-7; 8 nucleotides agree with TRBD1. Trimming removed 8 bases from V and 6 bases from J; junction bases left unmatched: 9. The CDR3 runs to 13 residues. Germline CDR1 and CDR2: WSHSY and SAAADI. The CDR3 nucleotides read TGCGCCAGCGCTCGAGTTACAGGGGGCGAGCAGTACTTC. Amino acid sequence: CASARVTGGEQYF.

Written as DNA, the CDR3 is TGTGCCAGCTCACCTGCCGGGACAGCTCATAACTATGGCTACACCTTC. It translates to CASSPAGTAHNYGYTF. The chain links TRBV18 to TRBJ1-2, with TRBD1 matching over 7 bases. This CDR3 comprises 16 residues. Germline V lookup: CDR1 KGHSH, CDR2 LQKENI. V lost 3 bases, J lost 1 base, and 8 bases stayed unmatched.

The V call is TRBV19, the J call TRBJ2-1; 11 bases align to TRBD2. CDR1 LNHDA and CDR2 SQIVND come from the germline V gene (reference sequence). Unmatched junction bases numbered 9, after V lost 5 bases and J lost 6 bases. The length of the CDR3 is 16 residues. The CDR3 DNA follows: TGTGCCAGTAGTGGGTATAGCGGGGGGGAAGGCAATGAGCAGTTCTTC. Protein sequence: CASSGYSGGEGNEQFF.

In its sample, this clone was seen once. The chain has TRBV30 and TRBJ1-2; D call uncertain. This CDR3 contains 11 residues. Germline CDR1 and CDR2: GTSNPN and SVGIG (reference sequence). V lost 1 base and J lost 4, with 4 bases in between. The CDR3 nucleotides read TGTGCCTGGAGTGGCGGCTATGGCTACACCTTC. Protein: CAWSGGYGYTF.

The rearrangement joins TRBV5-4 to TRBJ2-1, with TRBD2 identical over 11 bases. The germline V gene has CDR1 SGHNT and CDR2 YYREEE (reference sequence). This CDR3 comprises 16 residues. J was trimmed by 6 bases and V by 0 bases; bases with no gene match: 5. The CDR3 bases are TGTGCCAGCAGCTTGGGTAGCGGGGGGGGTGGCAATGAGCAGTTCTTC. Translation gives CASSLGSGGGGNEQFF.

The chain carries TRBV7-2 and TRBJ2-7; 10 nucleotides align to TRBD2. CDR1 and CDR2 from the germline V gene are SGHTA and FQGNSA. The CDR3 extends over 14 amino acids. J gave up 3 bases and V 4 bases, and 3 bases lay outside the gene matches. CDR3 in amino acids: CASSSTSGVYEQYF. The CDR3 coding sequence is TGTGCCAGCAGCTCTACTAGCGGGGTCTACGAGCAGTACTTC.

This clone was detected once. V is TRBV19 and J is TRBJ1-2; unclear D gene. CDR3 size: 14 residues. Trimming cost V 4 bases and J 6 bases, with 15 bases left between them. The germline gives CDR1 LNHDA, CDR2 SQIVND (reference sequence). The CDR3 region has the DNA TGTGCCAGTAGTACCCCTCGAGGATTTCATGGCTACACCTTC. Amino acids: CASSTPRGFHGYTF.

The chain is built from TRBV7-3 and TRBJ2-7, with D maybe TRBD2 (6 bases). In germline, CDR1 is SGHTA, CDR2 FQGTGA. The V end was cut by 5 bases, the J end by 6 bases, with 11 bases between. CDR3 length equals 12 residues. CDR3 coding DNA: TGTGCCAGCAGCCCTGTGGGGGGCGAGCAGTACTTC. Its translation is CASSPVGGEQYF.

This chain joins TRBV5-1 and TRBJ2-7, with 11 bases aligning to TRBD1. V dropped 5 bases and J dropped 5; count of bases not matched to a gene: 9. The CDR3 runs to 15 residues. Germline-derived CDR1 and CDR2 are SGHRS and YFSETQ. CDR3 sequence reads: CASRPGTGGHDEQYF. For the CDR3, the DNA is TGCGCCAGCAGGCCCGGGACAGGGGGACATGACGAGCAGTACTTC.

This chain connects TRBV7-3 to TRBJ2-1; 10 positions match TRBD1. CDR1 SGHTA and CDR2 FQGTGA come from the germline V gene. The V segment lost 6 bases and the J segment 5 bases; nucleotides outside the gene matches: 13. The CDR3 extends over 17 amino acids. DNA of the CDR3: TGTGCCAGCAGTCCAAAGCCTGGGACAGGGGCCCACAATGAGCAGTTCTTC. It translates to CASSPKPGTGAHNEQFF.

The chain joins TRBV20-1 to TRBJ1-1; TRBD1 agrees at 7 bases. The CDR3 is 10 residues long. V gave up 5 bases and J gave up 12 bases; unmatched junction bases: 6. Germline-derived CDR1 and CDR2 are DFQATT and SNEGSKA (reference sequence). CDR3 protein: CSAGGQSPFF. CDR3 in DNA: TGCAGTGCTGGGGGACAGTCACCTTTCTTT.

The genes are TRBV5-4 and TRBJ1-2; 8 positions agree with TRBD1. CDR1 is SGHNT and CDR2 is YYREEE in the germline V gene (reference sequence). CDR3 size: 14 residues. V lost 5 bases, J lost 3 bases, and 6 bases stayed unmatched. The DNA for the CDR3 is TGTGCCAGCAGTCCAGGGGGCGCATACTATGGCTACACCTTC. Translation gives CASSPGGAYYGYTF.

The V call is TRBV7-2, the J call TRBJ2-7; TRBD1 might be the D (6 bases). The V gene lost 1 base and the J gene lost 0 bases, with 10 bases spanning the gap. Germline lookup yields CDR1 SGHTA and CDR2 FQGNSA. CDR3 size: 15 residues. The CDR3 sequence: CASSLGQGTSYEQYF. The CDR3 bases are TGTGCCAGCAGCTTAGGGCAGGGGACCTCCTACGAGCAGTACTTC.

V usage is TRBV3-1 (or the pseudogene TRBV3-2) and J usage is TRBJ1-4, with 7 bases aligning to TRBD1. The CDR3 is made up of 15 amino acids. Germline values: CDR1 LGHDT, CDR2 YNNKEL (reference sequence). V lost 3 bases and J lost 7; bases outside the gene matches: 8. This CDR3 reads CASSQSRGQGEKLFF. In DNA form, the CDR3 reads TGTGCCAGCAGCCAGTCAAGGGGGCAAGGTGAAAAACTGTTTTTT.

This clone occurred once. The chain joins TRBV9 to TRBJ2-2; weak D call: TRBD1 (5 bases). Trimming cost V 0 bases and J 5 bases, with 11 bases left between them. Germline lookup yields CDR1 SGDLS and CDR2 YYNGEE. This CDR3 has 15 residues. This chain's CDR3 is CASSVVSGFTGELFF. Here the CDR3 DNA reads TGTGCCAGCAGCGTAGTATCAGGGTTTACCGGGGAGCTGTTTTTT. The full variable domain, with the rest looked up from reference TRBV9 and TRBJ2-2, is DSGVTQTPKHLITATGQRVTLRCSPRSGDLSVYWYQQSLDQGLQFLIQYYNGEERAKGNILERFSAQQFPDLHSELNLSSLELGDSALYFCASSVVSGFTGELFFGEGSRLTVL.

Remarks on this clone: Other DNA sequences from this sample encode an identical CDR3 as well. In DNA form, the CDR3 reads TGCGCCAGCAGTGAGAGCGGGACAGGGGGACAAGAGACCCAGTACTTC. Amino acid sequence: CASSESGTGGQETQYF. The chain is built from TRBV10-1 and TRBJ2-5; 11 bases fit TRBD1. The CDR3 totals 16 residues. V was clipped by 2 bases and J by 2 bases; unmatched bases: 4. CDR1 is WNHNN, CDR2 SYGVQD, per germline (reference sequence).

A single count supports this clone. The J gene is TRBJ2-7, the V gene TRBV4-2; 9 nucleotides agree with TRBD2. With 4 bases clipped from V and 3 bases from J, the junction kept 7 bases outside the gene matches. CDR3 length equals 15 residues. Looked up from germline, CDR1 is LGHNA and CDR2 is YNFKEQ. The CDR3 loop is CASSPSASGDYEQYF. The DNA for the CDR3 is TGTGCCAGCAGCCCATCTGCTAGCGGGGACTACGAGCAGTACTTC.

The chain joins TRBV11-1 to TRBJ2-3; D possibly corresponds to TRBD2 (6 bases). The ends were cut back, 6 bases at V and 2 bases at J, with 12 bases in the middle. From germline, CDR1 is SGHAT and CDR2 FQDESV (reference sequence). CDR3 length equals 14 residues. In nucleotides, the CDR3 is TGTGCCAGCAGGCCTCTAGCGAACACAGATACGCAGTATTTT. Amino acid sequence: CASRPLANTDTQYF.